The rows below give T cell receptor beta chains drawn from one sample of a study of cytomegalovirus exposure and HLA in healthy donors. Using immunoSEQ multiplex PCR, the repertoire was profiled, and TCRdb retains in-frame clones only, with some absent. The sample includes tens of thousands of clones. The sequenced material came from PBMCs. Receptor source: a woman in her forties in good health and CMV-seropositive. Both conserved end residues are trimmed from each CDR3. D genes are given only for firm matches.

V: TRBV28
D: NA
CDR3: ASRPTGTFYNEQF

V: TRBV20-1
D: NA
CDR3: SASRVDEQF

V: TRBV6-4
D: TRBD1
CDR3: ASRPGTGYYNEQF

V: TRBV4-2
D: TRBD1
CDR3: ASSQDLRQGYEQY

V: TRBV5-1
D: NA
CDR3: ASSLEENQY

V: TRBV7-9
D: NA
CDR3: ASSLRGEGRGNEQY

V: TRBV19
D: NA
CDR3: AHSRLEAGNQPQH

V: TRBV30
D: NA
CDR3: AWSVGAQPQH

V: TRBV19
D: NA
CDR3: ASSFSGVRGEAF

V: TRBV6-5
D: TRBD1
CDR3: ASRRSDRGLVEQY

V: TRBV5-1
D: TRBD1
CDR3: ASSFRNRGDEQY

V: TRBV19
D: NA
CDR3: ASSPGRGMHTEAF

V: TRBV9
D: NA
CDR3: ASMGREGSTDTQY

V: TRBV7-9
D: TRBD2
CDR3: ASSLDGGLSETQY

V: TRBV27
D: TRBD1
CDR3: ASGQTGTGNEQY

V: TRBV6-1
D: NA
CDR3: ASGANLAKNIQY

V: TRBV19
D: NA
CDR3: ASSIGLGSEAF

V: TRBV27
D: NA
CDR3: ASSLAGIGQPQH

V: TRBV28
D: NA
CDR3: ASSPSQGKPQH

V: TRBV25-1
D: TRBD2
CDR3: ASNLAGGADTQY

V: TRBV7-6
D: TRBD1
CDR3: ASSVYRDRARSGELF

V: TRBV7-2
D: TRBD1
CDR3: ASSLETGGREKLF

V: TRBV2
D: TRBD2
CDR3: ASSAPTSGVNTGELF

V: TRBV28
D: TRBD2
CDR3: ASSGLAGVGGELF

V: TRBV5-3
D: TRBD1
CDR3: ARSCGTGKSNQPQH

V: TRBV5-1
D: TRBD2
CDR3: ASSSHKLAGGVDEQF

V: TRBV6-1
D: TRBD1
CDR3: ASSARDRGLEYEQY

V: TRBV7-9
D: NA
CDR3: ASSLEGLDTQY

V: TRBV13
D: TRBD2
CDR3: ASSLRTSGTYEQY

V: TRBV7-8
D: NA
CDR3: ASSPRTAYTEAF

V: TRBV4-1
D: TRBD1
CDR3: ASSQVTGGTDEQY

V: TRBV28
D: NA
CDR3: ASSLELASTDTQY

V: TRBV6-5
D: NA
CDR3: ASSYSGGAYQPQH

V: TRBV7-2
D: NA
CDR3: ASRRQANTDTQY

V: TRBV30
D: TRBD2
CDR3: AGSVRAGGPPTQY

V: TRBV7-2
D: NA
CDR3: ASSLMPDTDTQY

V: TRBV6-1
D: TRBD1
CDR3: ASKPTGGSNQPQH

V: TRBV7-2
D: NA
CDR3: ASSLKGRSEKLF

V: TRBV10-3
D: NA
CDR3: AISTGNGEQY

V: TRBV4-1
D: NA
CDR3: ASSRTSSDSSYEQY

V: TRBV6-1
D: TRBD1
CDR3: ASRRQGDTGKLF

V: TRBV6-5
D: NA
CDR3: ASRRGSAGLGY

V: TRBV9
D: NA
CDR3: ASSTADSPFQPQH

V: TRBV5-4
D: TRBD2
CDR3: ASSLAGVVNEQY

V: TRBV19
D: NA
CDR3: ASSIYNEQF

V: TRBV27
D: TRBD1
CDR3: ASRRQGAFDEQY

V: TRBV25-1
D: NA
CDR3: ASSEYGGPRQQF

V: TRBV9
D: NA
CDR3: ASSVGGGGGSEKLF

V: TRBV19
D: TRBD1
CDR3: ATAGQGVQPQH